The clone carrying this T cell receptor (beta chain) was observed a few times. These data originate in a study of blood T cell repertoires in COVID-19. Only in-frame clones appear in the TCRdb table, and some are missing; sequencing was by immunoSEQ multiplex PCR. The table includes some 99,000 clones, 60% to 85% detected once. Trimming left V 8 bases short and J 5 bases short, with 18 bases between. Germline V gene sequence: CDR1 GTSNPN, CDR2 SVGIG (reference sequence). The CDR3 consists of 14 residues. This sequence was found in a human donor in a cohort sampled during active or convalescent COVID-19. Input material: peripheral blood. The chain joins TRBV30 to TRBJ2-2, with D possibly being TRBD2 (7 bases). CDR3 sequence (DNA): TGTGCCAGTAGGGGGGGACCTACAACCGGGGAGCTGTTTTTT. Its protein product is CASRGGPTTGELFF.